This T cell receptor beta chain was captured by sequencing in a study of T cell responses to AZD1222 COVID-19 vaccine. Assay: immunoSEQ multiplex PCR; the TCRdb copy retains only in-frame clones and omits some. The data contain 90,000 to 150,000 clones, approximately 85% of them singletons. The CDR3 extends over 14 amino acids. The V segment lost 8 bases and the J segment 2 bases; nucleotides outside the gene matches: 3. The V gene's germline CDR1 is SGHRS and CDR2 YFSETQ. The chain is built from TRBV5-1 and TRBJ2-5, with 13 bases fitting TRBD2. This TCR was sampled from an adult in good health. The starting material was peripheral blood, obtained on day 0 of AZD1222 vaccination. DNA for the CDR3: TGCGCCAGTGGGACTAGCGGGACACAAGAGACCCAGTACTTC. As protein: CASGTSGTQETQYF.